The 26 T cell receptor beta chains given below trace back to one sample, sequenced in a study of cytomegalovirus exposure and HLA in healthy donors. PCR was performed using 60 Vbeta and 13 Jbeta primers. Sequencing was performed with immunoSEQ multiplex PCR; in TCRdb, only in-frame clones are kept and a portion is missing. Here the sample spans 100,000 or so clones, approximately 81% being singletons. Sequenced material: PBMCs. All receptors derive from a man aged 25-45 years in good health and CMV-seronegative.

This chain connects TRBV4-3 to TRBJ1-1; no clear D. The CDR3 consists of 14 residues. In germline, CDR1 is LGHNA, CDR2 YSLEER. The ends were cut back, 6 bases at V and 11 bases at J, with 22 bases in the middle. CDR3 DNA: TGCGCCAGCAGTCAAAGCCCCCGGGAGGTGGGGGCTTTCTTT. It specifies CASSQSPREVGAFF.

The chain couples TRBV19 to TRBJ2-1; 10 bases line up with TRBD1. The CDR3 is 15 amino acids. Per the germline V gene, CDR1 is LNHDA and CDR2 is SQIVND (reference sequence). After removal of 2 bases from V and 5 bases from J, the junction contained 3 bases not matched to a gene. CDR3 in DNA: TGTGCCAGTAGTATATGGACAGGGGGTCACAATGAGCAGTTCTTC. Protein: CASSIWTGGHNEQFF.

The J gene is TRBJ2-7, the V gene TRBV29-1, with 7 bases that match TRBD1. Germline CDR1 SQVTM, CDR2 ANQGSEA. The CDR3 is 14 amino acids. Trimming at V came to 5 bases and at J to 2 bases, leaving 9 bases not matched to a gene. The CDR3 nucleotides read TGCAGCGTTAACCGGGACAGTTCCCCCTACGAGCAGTACTTC. It is translated as CSVNRDSSPYEQYF.

CDR3 sequence: CSVRQYSGETQYF. Written as DNA, the CDR3 is TGCAGCGTTAGACAATACAGCGGGGAGACCCAGTACTTC. The J gene is TRBJ2-5, the V gene TRBV29-1, with D perhaps TRBD2 (6 bases). Trimming pared 5 bases from V and 5 bases from J, leaving 15 bases between. This CDR3 is 13 amino acids long. Germline CDR1 is SQVTM and CDR2 is ANQGSEA.

This clone was detected only once. The chain joins TRBV28 to TRBJ1-6, with no clear D. The CDR3 contains 13 residues. The ends were cut back, 1 base at V and 10 bases at J, with 8 bases in the middle. The germline CDR1 and CDR2 sequences are MDHEN and SYDVKM. CDR3 in amino acids: CASSLYPRSPLHF. CDR3 DNA: TGTGCCAGCAGTTTATACCCCCGGTCACCCCTCCACTTT.

This clone was seen a single time. The chain carries TRBV10-2 and TRBJ2-2; D is perhaps TRBD2 (5 bases). Trimming left V 9 bases short and J 3 bases short, with 8 bases between. The CDR3 totals 12 residues. CDR1 is WSHSY and CDR2 is SAAADI in the germline V gene. DNA for the CDR3: TGCGCCAGTTCGGGGTACACCGGGGAGCTGTTTTTT. Translated, it gives CASSGYTGELFF.

This clone was found a few times. The rearrangement uses TRBV27 and TRBJ2-5, with TRBD2 identical over 8 bases. Germline lookup yields CDR1 MNHEY and CDR2 SMNVEV (reference sequence). Trimming removed 3 bases from V and 1 base from J; junction bases left unmatched: 4. The CDR3 has 15 amino acids. CDR3 DNA sequence: TGTGCCAGCAGTTTTCAAGCGGGGGTCCAAGAGACCCAGTACTTC. Amino acid sequence: CASSFQAGVQETQYF.

This chain uses TRBV5-1 with TRBJ2-3, with D tentatively TRBD2 (5 bases). The CDR3 runs 13 residues. Germline-derived CDR1 and CDR2 are SGHRS and YFSETQ. V dropped 3 bases and J dropped 4 bases, with 9 bases sitting between them. The CDR3 loop is CASSYDGADTQYF. CDR3 DNA: TGCGCCAGCAGCTATGACGGGGCAGATACGCAGTATTTT. Using reference TRBV5-1 and TRBJ2-3 for the parts outside the CDR3, the full variable domain is KAGVTQTPRYLIKTRGQQVTLSCSPISGHRSVSWYQQTPGQGLQFLFEYFSETQRNKGNFPGRFSGRQFSNSRSEMNVSTLELGDSALYLCASSYDGADTQYFGPGTRLTVL.

This clone was picked up one time. The V call is TRBV5-5, the J call TRBJ2-7, with D possibly being TRBD1 (6 bases). The CDR3 length is 12 residues. The germline gives CDR1 SGHKS, CDR2 YYEKEE (reference sequence). The V gene lost 4 bases and the J gene lost 6 bases, with 11 bases spanning the gap. Here the CDR3 reads CASSTGTPEQYF. The CDR3 bases are TGTGCCAGCAGCACCGGGACACCCGAGCAGTACTTC.

The chain links TRBV4-2 to TRBJ1-2; no clear D gene. Germline-derived CDR1 and CDR2 are LGHNA and YNFKEQ. This CDR3 is 16 amino acids long. Between the trimmed V and J ends, which lost 0 bases and 0 bases, there was a span of 11 bases. The CDR3 loop is CASSQEWRGTNYGYTF. CDR3 coding DNA: TGTGCCAGCAGCCAAGAGTGGCGCGGAACTAACTATGGCTACACCTTC.

This rearrangement joins TRBV6-5 to TRBJ1-1, with TRBD1 matching 7 bases. Trimming cost V 4 bases and J 6 bases; bases outside gene matches: 11. Germline values: CDR1 MNHEY, CDR2 SVGAGI. The CDR3 has 15 amino acids. The CDR3 bases are TGTGCCAGCAGTTTAATCGTTACAGGGGAGGCTGAAGCTTTCTTT. This codes for CASSLIVTGEAEAFF.

J is TRBJ2-7 and V is TRBV5-1, with TRBD1 matching 7 bases. Germline CDR1 SGHRS, CDR2 YFSETQ. The V and J ends lost 4 bases and 3 bases, in that order; junction bases with no gene match: 7. The CDR3 is made up of 14 amino acids. CDR3 nucleotide sequence: TGCGCCAGCAGCCACCGGGACAGAAACTACGAGCAGTACTTC. This codes for CASSHRDRNYEQYF.

The chain employs TRBV7-9 and TRBJ2-7; 8 bases line up with TRBD1. CDR1 is SEHNR, CDR2 FQNEAQ, per germline (reference sequence). The CDR3 loop spans 14 amino acids. J was trimmed by 1 base and V by 5 bases; bases with no gene match: 4. CDR3 DNA sequence: TGTGCCAGCAGCCGACAGGGGTTTTCCTACGAGCAGTACTTC. This sequence encodes CASSRQGFSYEQYF.

The genes are TRBV9 and TRBJ2-7, with TRBD1 matching over 7 bases. The CDR3 runs 14 residues. J lost 4 bases, V lost 4 bases, and 8 bases had no gene match. CDR1 and CDR2 (germline): SGDLS, YYNGEE. CDR3 sequence reads: CASSPNSGGYEQYF. In DNA form, the CDR3 reads TGTGCCAGCAGCCCCAATTCAGGGGGTTACGAGCAGTACTTC.

The chain combines TRBV10-2 with TRBJ2-3; 11 bases are shared with TRBD2. This CDR3 contains 17 residues. Unmatched junction bases numbered 9, after V lost 0 bases and J lost 7 bases. The germline CDR1 and CDR2 sequences are WSHSY and SAAADI. CDR3: CASSESILAGGPHTQYF. CDR3 nucleotide sequence: TGCGCCAGCAGTGAGTCAATCTTAGCGGGGGGGCCTCATACGCAGTATTTT.

This sequence joins TRBV6-6 and TRBJ1-3; D not resolved. The CDR3 contains 13 residues. Germline V CDR1 and CDR2: MNHNY, SVGAGI (reference sequence). Trimming removed 7 bases from V and 4 bases from J, with 11 bases in between. CDR3 protein: CASTQIRGNTIYF. The CDR3 DNA follows: TGTGCCAGCACTCAGATCAGAGGAAACACCATATATTTT.

The CDR3 sequence: CASSLSSGSYEQYF. The CDR3 coding sequence is TGTGCCAGCAGTTTATCGAGCGGGAGCTACGAGCAGTACTTC. V usage is TRBV7-9 and J usage is TRBJ2-7, with TRBD2 matching over 8 bases. Germline trimming cut 6 bases from V and 3 bases from J; bases unmatched to any gene: 7. This CDR3 is built from 14 residues. Germline CDR1 is SEHNR and CDR2 is FQNEAQ (reference sequence).

V gene TRBV4-3 combines with J gene TRBJ2-1; a possible D gene is TRBD2 (6 bases). V was shortened by 0 bases and J by 10 bases, with 13 bases between the two germline ends. Germline V gives CDR1 LGHNA, CDR2 YSLEER. The CDR3 loop spans 14 amino acids. The CDR3 loop reads CASSQDAGGGEQFF. CDR3 nucleotides: TGCGCCAGCAGCCAAGACGCCGGGGGAGGCGAGCAGTTCTTC.

This chain uses TRBV28 with TRBJ2-7; a possible D gene is TRBD2 (6 bases). Per the germline V gene, CDR1 is MDHEN and CDR2 is SYDVKM. The CDR3 is 12 residues long. The CDR3, as DNA: TGTATAGCCGGGAGAAACTCCTACGAGCAGTACTTC. Protein product: CIAGRNSYEQYF.

The chain recombines TRBV9 with TRBJ2-2; 8 bases agree with TRBD1. V lost 0 bases to trimming and J lost 5 bases; unmatched junction nucleotides: 6. Per germline, CDR1 SGDLS and CDR2 YYNGEE. This CDR3 spans 16 amino acids. The CDR3 reads CASSVDWTGLTGELFF. Here the CDR3 DNA reads TGTGCCAGCAGCGTAGACTGGACAGGGCTTACCGGGGAGCTGTTTTTT.

The rearrangement joins TRBV19 to TRBJ2-7; 13 bases are shared with TRBD2. The germline gives CDR1 LNHDA, CDR2 SQIVND (reference sequence). The CDR3 sequence is 16 residues long. The V gene end was trimmed by 3 bases and the J gene end by 0 bases; junction bases not matched to a gene: 2. CDR3 protein: CASSIRTSGSSYEQYF. CDR3 bases: TGTGCCAGTAGTATCAGGACTAGCGGGAGCTCCTACGAGCAGTACTTC.

This rearrangement joins TRBV4-3 to TRBJ2-7, with D perhaps matching TRBD2 (6 bases). CDR1 is LGHNA, CDR2 YSLEER, per germline. The V end lost 4 bases, the J end lost 0 bases, and 13 bases lay between the germline ends. This CDR3 is built from 15 residues. The CDR3 reads CASSPDAGSSYEQYF. Here the CDR3 DNA reads TGCGCCAGCAGCCCGGACGCGGGGAGCTCCTACGAGCAGTACTTC.

A few counts support this clone. This rearrangement joins TRBV29-1 to TRBJ1-4; perhaps TRBD1 as D (5 bases). CDR1 and CDR2 from the germline V gene are SQVTM and ANQGSEA. This CDR3 comprises 11 residues. The ends were cut back, 7 bases at V and 8 bases at J, with 11 bases in the middle. The CDR3 DNA reads as TGCAGCGGAGGGGAGGGAGAAAAACTGTTTTTT. It is translated as CSGGEGEKLFF.

This chain links TRBV28 with TRBJ2-5; weak D call: TRBD2 (5 bases). Germline loops: CDR1 MDHEN, CDR2 SYDVKM. The CDR3 runs to 14 residues. The V end was cut by 4 bases, the J end by 4 bases, with 13 bases between. For the CDR3, the DNA is TGTGCCAGCAGTTCCGGGGTCGCGGCAGAGACCCAGTACTTC. Translation gives CASSSGVAAETQYF. The full variable domain, its missing parts supplied by reference TRBV28 and TRBJ2-5, is DVKVTQSSRYLVKRTGEKVFLECVQDMDHENMFWYRQDPGLGLRLIYFSYDVKMKEKGDIPEGYSVSREKKERFSLILESASTNQTSMYLCASSSGVAAETQYFGPGTRLLVL.

J is TRBJ2-6 and V is TRBV27; D remains unclear. This CDR3 region has 13 residues. V lost 5 bases, J lost 0 bases, and 2 bases lay in between. The V gene's germline CDR1 is MNHEY and CDR2 SMNVEV (reference sequence). The CDR3 sequence is CASSLSGANVLTF. For the CDR3, the DNA is TGTGCCAGCAGTCTCTCTGGGGCCAACGTCCTGACTTTC.

This chain connects TRBV27 to TRBJ2-7; 12 bases match TRBD1. Germline loops: CDR1 MNHEY, CDR2 SMNVEV (reference sequence). The CDR3 is 14 residues long. The V segment lost 6 bases and the J segment 7 bases; nucleotides outside the gene matches: 7. The CDR3 sequence is CASRQGQGAWEQYF. CDR3 nucleotide sequence: TGTGCCAGCAGACAGGGACAGGGGGCTTGGGAGCAGTACTTC.